This TCR beta chain was sequenced in a study of monozygotic twins with inflammatory bowel disease. The study's findings and limits: Telling different T cell subtypes apart from each other was not possible. A single strong IBD-associated signal or clonotype was not supported by the findings.

Each of TCRalpha and TCRbeta cDNA went through two nested PCRs, lasting around 16 and 10 cycles. TCRdb re-analyzed the 5' RACE reads; it lists each CDR3 protein once, without DNA. This sample's table reports about 330,000 distinct CDR3 sequences. With respect to this clonotype: Its antigen is unknown.

RNA in its total form was extracted from whole blood, and T cells were not sorted. CDR3 length: 16 residues. CDR1 and CDR2 from the germline V gene are MGHRA and YSYEKL. The source material was blood. This TCR was sampled from a human donor with ulcerative colitis or Crohn's disease, or a healthy co-twin of an affected twin (not recorded which). This chain uses TRBV4-1 with TRBJ2-1; the D gene TCRdb calls, TRBD2, cannot be checked with no DNA. The CDR3 reads CASSQYLAGGSNEQFF.